A selection of T cell receptor beta chains follows, all from one sample in a study of identifying expanded T cells in peripheral blood. Repertoires were generated with immunoSEQ multiplex PCR, while TCRdb's copy carries only in-frame clones and drops some. The sample includes about 80,000 clones, 88% of them seen just once. The specimen was blood. The source of these receptors is a person aged 18 to 69 in good health. Each CDR3 is given with its conserved first and last residue. D genes are given only for firm matches. Size tells how often a clone was seen (once, few, many) or the class of an expanded clone, and some rows leave it out.

v_call	d_call	j_call	clone_size	cdr3_aa	cdr3_nt
TRBV5-4	-	TRBJ1-1	-	CASSSYSVMNTEAFF	TGTGCCAGCAGCTCCTACTCAGTTATGAACACTGAAGCTTTCTTT
TRBV15	-	TRBJ1-4	-	CATSRLNEKLFF	TGTGCCACCAGCCGGCTTAATGAAAAACTGTTTTTT
TRBV2	-	TRBJ2-3	-	CASSAGQDTQYF	TGTGCCAGCAGTGCGGGGCAAGATACGCAGTATTTT
TRBV7-9	TRBD1	TRBJ2-5	-	CAKLNENRGIWRETQYF	TGTGCGAAGCTCAATGAAAACAGGGGGATTTGGCGAGAGACCCAGTACTTC
TRBV15	TRBD1	TRBJ2-1	-	CATSTNRDRTYNEQFF	TGTGCCACCAGCACTAACCGGGACAGAACCTACAATGAGCAGTTCTTC
TRBV4-1	-	TRBJ2-7	-	CASSQVVPGDEQYF	TGCGCCAGCAGCCAAGTCGTTCCCGGGGACGAGCAGTACTTC
TRBV28	TRBD1	TRBJ2-7	-	CASARGGKSEQYF	TGTGCCAGCGCTCGAGGGGGCAAATCCGAGCAGTACTTC
TRBV4-3	TRBD2	TRBJ2-1	-	CASSQASWRGAGGNEQFF	TGCGCCAGCAGCCAAGCCAGCTGGCGGGGGGCCGGGGGCAATGAGCAGTTCTTC
TRBV13	-	TRBJ1-2	-	CASSLGWLTRPGGRWDYGYTF	TGTGCCAGCAGCTTAGGCTGGTTAACGCGCCCCGGCGGGCGGTGGGACTATGGCTACACCTTC
TRBV13	TRBD1	TRBJ2-2	-	CASRTHRGRIGELFF	TGTGCCAGCAGGACTCACAGGGGGCGTATCGGGGAGCTGTTTTTT
TRBV4-1	TRBD2	TRBJ2-7	-	CASSQEKRGGGYEQYF	TGCGCCAGCAGCCAAGAGAAGCGGGGAGGTGGATACGAGCAGTACTTC
TRBV27	TRBD2	TRBJ2-5	-	CASKRGGTGTSYF	TGTGCCAGCAAGAGAGGGGGAACCGGGACTAGCTACTTC
TRBV5-4	TRBD1	TRBJ2-7	-	CAREPTGGSYEQYF	TGTGCCAGGGAACCGACAGGGGGCTCCTACGAGCAGTACTTC
TRBV28	TRBD1	TRBJ1-2	once	CASSHETGTGLLSGYTF	TGTGCCAGCAGTCACGAAACCGGGACAGGGTTACTCTCTGGCTACACCTTC
TRBV30	-	TRBJ2-7	-	CAWKLSYEQYF	TGTGCCTGGAAGCTCTCCTACGAGCAGTACTTC
TRBV6-1	-	TRBJ2-7	-	CASSNEGSGSYEQYF	TGTGCCAGCAGTAACGAGGGGAGCGGGTCCTACGAGCAGTACTTC
TRBV11-2	-	TRBJ1-1	-	CASSSGSGTEAFF	TGTGCCAGCAGCTCAGGGTCGGGCACTGAAGCTTTCTTT
TRBV15	-	TRBJ1-1	-	CATSRVEGMNTEAFF	TGTGCCACCAGCAGAGTGGAGGGAATGAACACTGAAGCTTTCTTT
TRBV5-4	TRBD2	TRBJ2-5	-	CASSSRLAGGLGQETQYF	TGTGCCAGCAGCTCGAGACTAGCGGGGGGGCTGGGACAAGAGACCCAGTACTTC
TRBV6-5	TRBD1	TRBJ2-7	few	CASSLTGDESYEQYF	TGTGCCAGCAGTTTAACAGGGGACGAATCCTACGAGCAGTACTTC
TRBV10-1	TRBD2	TRBJ2-3	-	CGSSGGRGDTQYF	TGCGGCTCTAGCGGGGGCCGGGGAGATACGCAGTATTTT
TRBV4-2	-	TRBJ2-1	-	CASSPRRGQGNEQFF	TGTGCCAGCAGCCCAAGGAGGGGGCAAGGCAATGAGCAGTTCTTC
TRBV28	-	TRBJ1-2	-	CASTDPGDYGYTF	TGTGCCAGCACCGACCCGGGGGACTATGGCTACACCTTC